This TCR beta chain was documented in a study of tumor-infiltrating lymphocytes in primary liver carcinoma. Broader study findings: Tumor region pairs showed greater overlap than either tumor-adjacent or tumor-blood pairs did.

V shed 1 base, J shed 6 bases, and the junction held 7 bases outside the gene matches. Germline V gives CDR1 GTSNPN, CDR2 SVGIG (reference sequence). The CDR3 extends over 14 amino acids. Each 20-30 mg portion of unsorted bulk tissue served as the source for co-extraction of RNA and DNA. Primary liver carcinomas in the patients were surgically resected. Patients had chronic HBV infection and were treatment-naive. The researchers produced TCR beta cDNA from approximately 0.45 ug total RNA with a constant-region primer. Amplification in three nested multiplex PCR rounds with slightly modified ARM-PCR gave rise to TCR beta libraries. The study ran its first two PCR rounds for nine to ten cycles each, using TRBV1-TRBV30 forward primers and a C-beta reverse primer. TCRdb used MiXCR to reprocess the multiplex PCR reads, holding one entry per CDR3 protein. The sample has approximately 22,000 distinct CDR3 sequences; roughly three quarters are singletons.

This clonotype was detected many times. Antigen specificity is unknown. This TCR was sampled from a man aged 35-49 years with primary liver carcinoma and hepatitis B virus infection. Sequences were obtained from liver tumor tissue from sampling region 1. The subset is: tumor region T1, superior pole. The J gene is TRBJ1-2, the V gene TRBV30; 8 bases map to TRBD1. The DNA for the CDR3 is TGTGCCTGGAGTGACGTAGGACAGGGAGATGGCTACACCTTC. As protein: CAWSDVGQGDGYTF.